Following are 8 T cell receptor beta chains from one sample sequenced in a study of blood T cells in healthy people across ages. Alongside a J-beta primer mix, a sample-barcoded 5' primer served in a second PCR lasting roughly 7 to 11 cycles. From the 5' RACE reads, TCRdb called clonotypes with MiXCR, one entry per CDR3 protein. The data contain some 670,000 distinct CDR3 sequences, under 65% of them singletons. Sequences were obtained from blood. These receptors were taken from a woman over 75 in good health.

This clonotype was recorded at least ten times. The chain has TRBV12-3 or TRBV12-4 and TRBJ2-5, with 7 bases identical to TRBD1. The CDR3 has 15 amino acids. J gave up 10 bases and V 5 bases, and 16 bases lay outside the gene matches. CDR3 sequence reads: CASSPTQGQMLVQYF. CDR3 DNA sequence: TGTGCCAGCAGTCCGACCCAGGGACAGATGCTCGTCCAGTACTTC.

The CDR3 is CSARDLRDSNQPQHF. The CDR3 nucleotides are TGCAGTGCTAGAGATCTGAGGGACAGCAATCAGCCCCAGCATTTT. The J gene is TRBJ1-5, the V gene TRBV20-1; D perhaps matches TRBD1 (5 bases). With 0 bases removed from V and 1 base from J, the gap between germline ends came to 10 bases. There are 15 residues in the CDR3. Germline CDR1 reads DFQATT; CDR2 reads SNEGSKA (reference sequence).

The chain links TRBV20-1 to TRBJ1-1; D possibly corresponds to TRBD1 (5 bases). CDR1 and CDR2 (germline): DFQATT, SNEGSKA (reference sequence). V shed 7 bases and J shed 1 base, with 16 bases lying between them. The CDR3 runs 14 residues. CDR3 sequence (DNA): TGCAGTGTTGAGATTTCGACAGCGAACACTGAAGCTTTCTTT. Its protein is CSVEISTANTEAFF.

This clonotype came up once. In this CDR3 the conserved last residue, phenylalanine or tryptophan, is missing, so a read error is likely. This sequence joins TRBV28 and TRBJ2-7; 8 bases are a match to TRBD1. Per the germline V gene, CDR1 is MDHEN and CDR2 is SYDVKM. V shed 5 bases and J 1 base; nucleotides not matched to a gene: 7. The CDR3 sequence is 15 residues long. The chain's CDR3 is CASSEGQVGSYEQYL. DNA of the CDR3: TGTGCCAGCAGTGAGGGACAGGTGGGGTCCTACGAGCAGTACTTA.

The chain combines TRBV6-4 with TRBJ2-3; TRBD2 matches at 7 bases. CDR3 length: 14 amino acids. Germline CDR1 reads MRHNA; CDR2 reads SNTAGT. V trimming: 4 bases; J trimming: 10 bases; junction bases outside the gene matches: 11. CDR3 nucleotide sequence: TGTGCCAGCAGTGGTTCCCCCGAGGCGGGGGCGCAGTATTTT. This sequence encodes CASSGSPEAGAQYF.

The chain employs TRBV12-3 or TRBV12-4 and TRBJ2-5; D is unresolved. The end of the DNA fits TRBJ2-7 better, so the J call may be wrong. The CDR3 loop spans 12 amino acids. The CDR3 sequence is CASSATYYEQYF. The CDR3 DNA reads as TGTGCCAGCAGCGCTACATACTACGAGCAGTACTTC.

V usage is TRBV29-1 and J usage is TRBJ2-1; a weak D match, TRBD2 (6 bases). This CDR3 is 13 amino acids long. The ends were cut back, 6 bases at V and 2 bases at J, with 11 bases in the middle. Germline CDR1 SQVTM, CDR2 ANQGSEA. The CDR3 sequence: CSVRWRAYNEQFF. The CDR3 DNA reads as TGCAGCGTCAGGTGGAGGGCCTACAATGAGCAGTTCTTC.

The chain joins TRBV3-1 to TRBJ2-1, with D possibly TRBD2 on 5 matching bases. V dropped 5 bases and J dropped 2 bases, with 16 bases sitting between them. The V gene's germline CDR1 is LGHDT and CDR2 YNNKEL (reference sequence). CDR3 size: 16 residues. The CDR3, as DNA: TGTGCCAGCAGCGAGGGCGAAAGCTATCCCTACAATGAGCAGTTCTTC. Encoded protein: CASSEGESYPYNEQFF.